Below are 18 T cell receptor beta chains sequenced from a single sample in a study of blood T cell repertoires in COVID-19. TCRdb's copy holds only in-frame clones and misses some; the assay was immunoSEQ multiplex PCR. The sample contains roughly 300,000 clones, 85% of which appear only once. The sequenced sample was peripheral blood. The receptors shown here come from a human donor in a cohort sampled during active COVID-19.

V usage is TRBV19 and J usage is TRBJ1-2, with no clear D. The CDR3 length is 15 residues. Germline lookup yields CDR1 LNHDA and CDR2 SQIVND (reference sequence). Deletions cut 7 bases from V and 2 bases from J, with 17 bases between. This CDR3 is CASTLSGRANYGYTF. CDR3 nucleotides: TGTGCCAGTACCCTGAGTGGGAGGGCGAACTATGGCTACACCTTC.

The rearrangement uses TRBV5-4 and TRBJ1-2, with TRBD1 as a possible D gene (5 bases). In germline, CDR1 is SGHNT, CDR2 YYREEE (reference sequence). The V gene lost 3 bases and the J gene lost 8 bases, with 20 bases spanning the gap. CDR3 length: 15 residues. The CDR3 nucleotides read TGTGCCAGCAGCTGGGCGGGGGTGAGGTCTGGAGGCTACACCTTC. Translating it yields CASSWAGVRSGGYTF.

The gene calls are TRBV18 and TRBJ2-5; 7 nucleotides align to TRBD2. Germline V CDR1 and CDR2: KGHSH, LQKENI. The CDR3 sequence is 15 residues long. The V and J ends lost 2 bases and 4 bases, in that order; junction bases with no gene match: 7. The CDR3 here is CASSPWEGSGETQYF. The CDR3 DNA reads TGTGCCAGCTCACCATGGGAGGGGTCGGGAGAGACCCAGTACTTC.

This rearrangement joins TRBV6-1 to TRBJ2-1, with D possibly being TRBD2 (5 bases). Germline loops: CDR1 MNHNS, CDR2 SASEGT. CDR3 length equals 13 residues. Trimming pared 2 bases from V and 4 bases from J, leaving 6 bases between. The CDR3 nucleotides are TGTGCCAGCAGTGAATGGGAGTACAATGAGCAGTTCTTC. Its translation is CASSEWEYNEQFF.

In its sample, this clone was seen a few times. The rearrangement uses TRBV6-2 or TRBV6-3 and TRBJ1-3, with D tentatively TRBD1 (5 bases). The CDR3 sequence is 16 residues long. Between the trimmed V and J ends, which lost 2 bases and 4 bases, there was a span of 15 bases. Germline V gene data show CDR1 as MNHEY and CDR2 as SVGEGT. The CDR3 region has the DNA TGTGCCAGCAGTTACGTAGGTTGGACACCGGGAAACACCATATATTTT. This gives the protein CASSYVGWTPGNTIYF.

The CDR3: CASSIGAYQETQYF. The CDR3 region has the DNA TGTGCCAGTAGTATAGGGGCTTACCAAGAGACCCAGTACTTC. The chain employs TRBV19 and TRBJ2-5; D gene unclear. The germline V gene encodes CDR1 LNHDA and CDR2 SQIVND (reference sequence). CDR3 length equals 14 residues. The V end lost 1 base, the J end lost 0 bases, and 6 bases lay between the germline ends.

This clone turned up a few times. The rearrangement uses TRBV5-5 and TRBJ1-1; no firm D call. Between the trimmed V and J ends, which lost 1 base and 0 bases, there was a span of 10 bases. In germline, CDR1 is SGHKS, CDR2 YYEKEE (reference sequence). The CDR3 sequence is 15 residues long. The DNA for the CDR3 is TGTGCCAGCAGCTTGTTGACGGGGTTGAACACTGAAGCTTTCTTT. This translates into CASSLLTGLNTEAFF.

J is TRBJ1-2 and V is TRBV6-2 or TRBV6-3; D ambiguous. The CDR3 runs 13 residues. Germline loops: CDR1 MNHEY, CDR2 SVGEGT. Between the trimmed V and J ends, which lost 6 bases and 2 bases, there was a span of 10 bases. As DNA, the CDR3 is TGTGCCAGCAGCCCAACTGAAAACTATGGCTACACCTTC. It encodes CASSPTENYGYTF.

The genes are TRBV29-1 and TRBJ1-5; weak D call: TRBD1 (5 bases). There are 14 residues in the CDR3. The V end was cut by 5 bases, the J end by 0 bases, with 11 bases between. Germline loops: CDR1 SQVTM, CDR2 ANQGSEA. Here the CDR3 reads CSVIQGNSNQPQHF. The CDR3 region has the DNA TGCAGCGTTATCCAGGGAAATAGCAATCAGCCCCAGCATTTT.

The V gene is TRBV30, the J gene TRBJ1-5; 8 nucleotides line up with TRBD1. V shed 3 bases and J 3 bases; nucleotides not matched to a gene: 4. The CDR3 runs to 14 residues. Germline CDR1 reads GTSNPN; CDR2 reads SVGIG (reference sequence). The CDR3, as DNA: TGTGCCTGGAGCTGGGGACAGGTCAATCAGCCCCAGCATTTT. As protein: CAWSWGQVNQPQHF. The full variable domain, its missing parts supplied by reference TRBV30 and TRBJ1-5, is SQTIHQWPATLVQPVGSPLSLECTVEGTSNPNLYWYRQAAGRGLQLLFYSVGIGQISSEVPQNLSASRPQDRQFILSSKKLLLSDSGFYLCAWSWGQVNQPQHFGDGTRLSIL.

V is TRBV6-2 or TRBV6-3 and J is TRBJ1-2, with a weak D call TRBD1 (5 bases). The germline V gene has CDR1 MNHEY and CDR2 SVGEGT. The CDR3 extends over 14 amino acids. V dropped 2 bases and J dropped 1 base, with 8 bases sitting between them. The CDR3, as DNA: TGTGCCAGCAGTTACAGGGGTTATAACTATGGCTACACCTTC. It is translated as CASSYRGYNYGYTF.

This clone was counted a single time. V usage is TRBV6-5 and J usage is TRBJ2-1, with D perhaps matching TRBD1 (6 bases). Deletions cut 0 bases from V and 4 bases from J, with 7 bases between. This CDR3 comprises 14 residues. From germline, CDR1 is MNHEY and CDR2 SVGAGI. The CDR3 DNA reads TGTGCCAGCAGTTACTCGAGGGGGTACAATGAGCAGTTCTTC. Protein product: CASSYSRGYNEQFF.

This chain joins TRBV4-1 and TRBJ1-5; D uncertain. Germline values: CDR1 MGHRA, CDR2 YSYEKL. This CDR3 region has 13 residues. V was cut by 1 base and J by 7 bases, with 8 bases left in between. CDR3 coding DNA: TGCGCCAGCAGCCAAGGAGTTGAACAGCCCCAGCATTTT. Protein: CASSQGVEQPQHF.

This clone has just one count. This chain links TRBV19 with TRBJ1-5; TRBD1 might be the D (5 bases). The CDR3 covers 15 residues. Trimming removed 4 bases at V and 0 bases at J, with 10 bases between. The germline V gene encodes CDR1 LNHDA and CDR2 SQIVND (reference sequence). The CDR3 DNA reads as TGTGCCAGTAGTACTGGACACCATAGCAATCAGCCCCAGCATTTT. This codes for CASSTGHHSNQPQHF.

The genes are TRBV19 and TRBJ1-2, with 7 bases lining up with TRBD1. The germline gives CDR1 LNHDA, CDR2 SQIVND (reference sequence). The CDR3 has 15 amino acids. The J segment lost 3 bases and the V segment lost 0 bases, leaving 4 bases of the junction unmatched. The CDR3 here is CASSIETTGDYGYTF. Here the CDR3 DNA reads TGTGCCAGTAGTATAGAGACCACAGGGGACTATGGCTACACCTTC.

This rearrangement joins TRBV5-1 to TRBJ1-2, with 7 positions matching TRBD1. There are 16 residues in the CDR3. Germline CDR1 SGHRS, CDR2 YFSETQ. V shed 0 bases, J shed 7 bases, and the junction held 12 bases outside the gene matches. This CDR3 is CASSLAYGTAGGGYTF. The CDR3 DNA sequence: TGCGCCAGCAGCTTGGCTTATGGGACAGCCGGGGGTGGCTACACCTTC.

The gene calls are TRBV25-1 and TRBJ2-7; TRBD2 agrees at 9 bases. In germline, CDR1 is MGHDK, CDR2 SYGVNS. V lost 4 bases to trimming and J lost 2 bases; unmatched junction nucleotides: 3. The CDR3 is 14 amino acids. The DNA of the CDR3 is TGTGCCAGCAGTGTCCTAGCGGGAACCTACGAGCAGTACTTC. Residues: CASSVLAGTYEQYF.

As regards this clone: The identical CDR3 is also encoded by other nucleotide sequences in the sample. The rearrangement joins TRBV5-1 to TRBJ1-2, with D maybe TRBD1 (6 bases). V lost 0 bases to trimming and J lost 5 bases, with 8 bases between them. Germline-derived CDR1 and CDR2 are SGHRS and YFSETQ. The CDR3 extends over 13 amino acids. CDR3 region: CASSLEGVYGYTF. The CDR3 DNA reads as TGCGCCAGCAGCTTGGAGGGGGTATATGGCTACACCTTC.